Following are 15 T cell receptor beta chains from one sample sequenced in a study of metastatic and nonmetastatic thyroid tumors (dated by TCRdb to 2018 to 2020). Before undergoing thyroid surgery, none of the patients had been given any kind of treatment. Libraries were constructed by PCR. Instrument used: Illumina HiSeq 4000. The public reads were reanalyzed by TCRdb: fastp trimming at Q25, MiXCR alignment, in-frame beta chains only. In all, the sample holds over 25,000 clones, and around 16% of those were seen once. Around 4.2% of the sample goes to the ten largest clones. The sample was blood. The receptor set was obtained from a female donor with papillary thyroid cancer or a benign thyroid nodule (not recorded which). Some clones in this sample may be carry-over from other donors' samples.

This clone was recorded many times. The chain is built from TRBV20-1 and TRBJ2-2; TRBD1 aligns across 7 bases. The CDR3 spans 15 residues. V gave up 1 base and J gave up 6 bases; unmatched junction bases: 8. From germline, CDR1 is DFQATT and CDR2 SNEGSKA (reference sequence). The CDR3: CSARGIDRVAGELFF. The CDR3 DNA reads as TGCAGTGCTAGAGGGATCGACAGGGTAGCCGGGGAGCTGTTTTTT.

This clone turned up a few times. A much larger clonotype is one base distant, so this may be a read error. In the same sample, other DNA sequences code for this CDR3. The V and J genes are TRBV14 and TRBJ2-7; D gene uncertain. This CDR3 is 11 amino acids long. Germline V CDR1 and CDR2: SGHDN, FVKESK. The germline V and J ends were trimmed by 5 bases and 2 bases, with 4 bases remaining between them. The CDR3 coding sequence is TGTGCCAGCAGCAGGGCCTACGAGCAGTACTTC. Translating gives CASSRAYEQYF. Full variable domain (rest looked up from reference TRBV14 and TRBJ2-7): EAGVTQFPSHSVIEKGQTVTLRCDPISGHDNLYWYRRVMGKEIKFLLHFVKESKQDESGMPNNRFLAERTGGTYSTLKVQPAELEDSGVYFCASSRAYEQYFGPGTRLTVT.

This clone was counted at least ten times. This rearrangement joins TRBV4-2 to TRBJ2-5; tentatively, D is TRBD1 or TRBD2 (5 bases each). V gave up 1 base and J gave up 4 bases, with 10 bases separating them. CDR3 length equals 14 residues. Per the germline V gene, CDR1 is LGHNA and CDR2 is YNFKEQ. The CDR3, as DNA: TGTGCCAGCAGCCAAGGAACGGGACCAGAGACCCAGTACTTC. It specifies CASSQGTGPETQYF.

As to this clone: A junction boundary mismatches the germline segment, possibly from a read error. The gene calls are TRBV11-2 and TRBJ2-7, with TRBD2 matching over 7 bases. The V gene's germline CDR1 is SGHAT and CDR2 FQNNGV. The CDR3 runs 15 residues. The CDR3 coding sequence is TGTGCCAGCAGCCTATGGACTAGTTGGACCCACGATCAGTACTTC. Protein sequence: CASSLWTSWTHDQYF.

J is TRBJ2-1 and V is TRBV12-5; no clear D. Germline values: CDR1 LGHNT, CDR2 FRNRAP. The CDR3 consists of 13 residues. Trimming left V 6 bases short and J 2 bases short, with 8 bases between. CDR3 protein: CASGFGPYNEQFF. Here the CDR3 DNA reads TGTGCTAGTGGCTTCGGACCCTACAATGAGCAGTTCTTC.

This clone has at least ten counts. V gene TRBV11-2 combines with J gene TRBJ2-7; D unresolved. CDR1 is SGHAT and CDR2 is FQNNGV in the germline V gene. V gave up 5 bases and J gave up 3 bases, with 14 bases separating them. The length of the CDR3 is 14 residues. In DNA, the CDR3 is TGTGCCAGCAGCCCGATTGGACCTTACTACGAGCAGTACTTC. Protein product: CASSPIGPYYEQYF.

By its share, this clone is medium-sized. The chain is built from TRBV5-1 and TRBJ2-1; D remains unclear. Trimming removed 0 bases from V and 8 bases from J, with 6 bases in between. The germline V gene has CDR1 SGHRS and CDR2 YFSETQ. The CDR3 runs to 12 residues. DNA for the CDR3: TGCGCCAGCAGCTTGGCCCTCTATGAGCAGTTCTTC. The encoded protein is CASSLALYEQFF. Combining the CDR3 with reference TRBV5-1 and TRBJ2-1 gives the whole variable domain KAGVTQTPRYLIKTRGQQVTLSCSPISGHRSVSWYQQTPGQGLQFLFEYFSETQRNKGNFPGRFSGRQFSNSRSEMNVSTLELGDSALYLCASSLALYEQFFGPGTRLTVL.

This chain uses TRBV20-1 with TRBJ2-7, with 15 positions matching TRBD2. This CDR3 contains 20 residues. Germline CDR1 DFQATT, CDR2 SNEGSKA (reference sequence). V trimming: 3 bases; J trimming: 4 bases; junction bases outside the gene matches: 19. The CDR3: CSARGSALGLAGGPTYEQYF. The DNA of the CDR3 is TGCAGTGCTAGGGGCAGTGCCCTAGGACTAGCGGGAGGGCCGACGTACGAGCAGTACTTC.

This clone was counted at least ten times. This chain connects TRBV11-2 to TRBJ2-2; D may match TRBD1 or TRBD2 (6 bases each). The CDR3 is 17 residues long. Germline CDR1 reads SGHAT; CDR2 reads FQNNGV. Trimming took 5 bases from V and 2 from J, leaving 18 bases between them. For the CDR3, the DNA is TGTGCCAGCAGCCGCCCCGGGGGCCTACCTAACACCGGGGAGCTGTTTTTT. This gives the protein CASSRPGGLPNTGELFF.

This clone showed up many times. Different DNA sequences within this sample yield the same CDR3. The chain joins TRBV28 to TRBJ1-4; a weak D match, TRBD1 (5 bases). CDR1 is MDHEN, CDR2 SYDVKM, per germline. Deletions cut 2 bases from V and 7 bases from J, with 14 bases between. This CDR3 region has 15 residues. The DNA of the CDR3 is TGTGCCAGCAGTTTAGGGGGACGGACGACTGAAAAACTGTTTTTT. Residues: CASSLGGRTTEKLFF.

The sample holds a few counts of this clone. The gene calls are TRBV2 and TRBJ2-7; D remains ambiguous. V was clipped by 4 bases and J by 3 bases, with 16 bases between them. There are 15 residues in the CDR3. Germline CDR1 reads SNHLY; CDR2 reads FYNNEI. CDR3 protein: CASSVPGAKDYEQYF. The CDR3, as DNA: TGTGCCAGCAGTGTACCAGGTGCCAAGGACTACGAGCAGTACTTC.

This clone was seen a handful of times. The chain combines TRBV12-3 or TRBV12-4 with TRBJ1-5; D gene ambiguous. V dropped 5 bases and J dropped 2 bases, with 13 bases sitting between them. The CDR3 has 15 residues. CDR3 region: CASSRHLWGNQPQHF. The CDR3 region has the DNA TGTGCCAGCAGTCGACACCTTTGGGGCAATCAGCCCCAGCATTTT.

This clone has at least ten counts. This sequence may be a read error, since a much larger clone differs from it by one base. This specimen includes other DNA sequences encoding the same CDR3. The CDR3 region is CASSPTSGSTDTQYF. The CDR3 DNA sequence: TGTGCCAGCAGCCCGACTAGCGGAAGCACAGATACGCAGTATTTT. The chain joins TRBV3-1 to TRBJ2-3, with TRBD2 identical over 9 bases. This CDR3 contains 15 residues. V was pared by 4 bases and J by 0 bases, with 2 bases of the junction left unmatched. CDR1 and CDR2 (germline): LGHDT, YNNKEL (reference sequence).

This clone is medium-sized in the sample. The CDR3 sequence: CASTVRGGPGTGELFF. The CDR3 region has the DNA TGCGCCAGCACCGTGAGGGGAGGGCCGGGCACCGGGGAGCTGTTTTTT. The chain is built from TRBV5-1 and TRBJ2-2, with 7 bases fitting TRBD2. The CDR3 length is 16 residues. Germline V gene sequence: CDR1 SGHRS, CDR2 YFSETQ. The ends lost 6 bases at V and 4 bases at J; junction bases unmatched: 12.

In the case of this clone: A much larger clone differs by one base, so this may be a read error. The CDR3 does not close with the conserved phenylalanine or tryptophan, likely indicating a read error. The V gene is TRBV7-2, the J gene TRBJ2-5; 7 bases are a match to TRBD2. CDR3 size: 13 residues. Germline V lookup: CDR1 SGHTA, CDR2 FQGNSA. V gave up 3 bases and J gave up 5 bases; unmatched junction bases: 3. The CDR3 reads CASSLGLTETQYS. CDR3 nucleotides: TGTGCCAGCAGCTTGGGACTAACGGAGACCCAGTACTCC.